This T cell receptor (beta chain) was retrieved from a study of cytotoxic CD8 clonotypes in ibrutinib-treated CLL. CDR1 and CDR2 from the germline V gene are MGHRA and YSYEKL. The CDR3 spans 15 residues. The V segment lost 4 bases and the J segment 4 bases; nucleotides outside the gene matches: 6. Only in-frame clones appear in the TCRdb table, and some are missing; sequencing was by immunoSEQ multiplex PCR. Of a few hundred thousand clones in the sample, roughly 67% are singletons; the top ten hold roughly 6%. This clone was seen more than once but under ten times. Frozen-stored PBMCs produced around 2.2 micrograms of genomic DNA for TCR beta libraries.

The V and J genes are TRBV4-1 and TRBJ2-1; TRBD1 matches 8 bases. This sequence was found in a human donor with chronic lymphocytic leukemia. Specimen: PBMCs, collected after 36 months of ibrutinib treatment. The CDR3 bases are TGCGCCAGCAGCCTAACGGGACAGGAGTACAATGAGCAGTTCTTC. It codes for CASSLTGQEYNEQFF.